These 21 T cell receptor beta chains were all obtained from the same sample, sequenced in a study of T cells in Graves' hyperthyroidism and ophthalmopathy. Researchers amplified the TCR beta CDR3 regions from RNA transcripts. Using the HTBI primer set, a first-round RT-PCR was run on the TCR CDR3. MiXCR, run by TCRdb on the multiplex PCR reads, gives a single entry per CDR3 protein. The sample carries about 610,000 distinct CDR3 sequences, around 15% recorded once. The material sequenced was blood. These receptors originate from a middle-aged woman with Graves' ophthalmopathy.

This clonotype was observed at least ten times. V is TRBV11-2 and J is TRBJ2-1, with D perhaps being TRBD1 or TRBD2 (5 bases each). Germline V gives CDR1 SGHAT, CDR2 FQNNGV. The CDR3 length is 13 residues. Trimming left V 3 bases short and J 7 bases short, with 10 bases between. The DNA for the CDR3 is TGTGCCAGCAGCTTGGGGGTTATGAATGAGCAGTTCTTC. As protein: CASSLGVMNEQFF.

This clonotype showed up many times. This chain connects TRBV6-1 to TRBJ2-3; 12 nucleotides line up with TRBD1. The CDR3 is made up of 15 amino acids. Germline V CDR1 and CDR2: MNHNS, SASEGT. Losses at the gene ends were 1 base for V and 6 bases for J; bases not matched to a gene: 2. The CDR3 region is CASSEGGTGGDTQYF. In nucleotides, the CDR3 is TGTGCCAGCAGTGAAGGGGGGACAGGGGGCGATACGCAGTATTTT.

The genes are TRBV7-8 and TRBJ2-7; tentatively, D is TRBD1 (6 bases). The germline CDR1 and CDR2 sequences are SGHVS and FQNEAQ. This CDR3 region has 13 residues. The V end lost 6 bases, the J end lost 6 bases, and 15 bases lay between the germline ends. The CDR3 region is CASSPIQGAEQYF. The CDR3 DNA reads TGTGCCAGCAGTCCGATACAGGGTGCCGAGCAGTACTTC. Combining the CDR3 with reference TRBV7-8 and TRBJ2-7 gives the whole variable domain GAGVSQSPRYKVAKRGQDVALRCDPISGHVSLFWYQQALGQGPEFLTYFQNEAQLDKSGLPSDRFFAERPEGSVSTLKIQRTQQEDSAVYLCASSPIQGAEQYFGPGTRLTVT.

This clonotype was seen many times. The genes are TRBV30 and TRBJ2-7; D may be TRBD1 (5 bases). The germline V gene encodes CDR1 GTSNPN and CDR2 SVGIG (reference sequence). The CDR3 runs to 12 residues. V lost 1 base and J lost 4, with 8 bases in between. CDR3 residues: CAWSGGAYEQYF. Here the CDR3 DNA reads TGTGCCTGGAGTGGTGGGGCTTACGAGCAGTACTTC. The full variable domain, with the rest looked up from reference TRBV30 and TRBJ2-7, is SQTIHQWPATLVQPVGSPLSLECTVEGTSNPNLYWYRQAAGRGLQLLFYSVGIGQISSEVPQNLSASRPQDRQFILSSKKLLLSDSGFYLCAWSGGAYEQYFGPGTRLTVT.

This clonotype occurred many times. The chain recombines TRBV11-2 with TRBJ2-7; 9 bases are a match to TRBD2. V was pared by 5 bases and J by 5 bases, with 13 bases of the junction left unmatched. The CDR3 covers 16 residues. The germline gives CDR1 SGHAT, CDR2 FQNNGV. CDR3 sequence: CASSAPGRTSVHEQYF. The CDR3 coding sequence is TGTGCCAGCAGCGCCCCGGGGCGGACTAGCGTCCACGAGCAGTACTTC.

This clonotype showed up many times. The V gene is TRBV7-2, the J gene TRBJ2-3, with 8 positions matching TRBD2. After removal of 2 bases from V and 6 bases from J, the junction contained 7 bases not matched to a gene. This CDR3 has 15 amino acids. Germline values: CDR1 SGHTA, CDR2 FQGNSA. The CDR3 is CASSLSRLAWDTQYF. The CDR3 nucleotides read TGTGCCAGCAGCTTATCCCGACTAGCGTGGGATACGCAGTATTTT.

The rearrangement uses TRBV9 and TRBJ2-6; no clear D gene. Germline-derived CDR1 and CDR2 are SGDLS and YYNGEE. The ends were cut back, 3 bases at V and 4 bases at J, with 17 bases in the middle. This CDR3 spans 17 amino acids. The CDR3, as DNA: TGTGCCAGCAGCGCAAACCCCTCTGTCTCCGGGGCCAACGTCCTGACTTTC. Its protein product is CASSANPSVSGANVLTF.

This clonotype was seen repeatedly, ten times or more. The chain is built from TRBV27 and TRBJ1-1; D remains unclear. V lost 6 bases and J 1 base, leaving 18 bases between the germline ends. The CDR3 loop spans 16 amino acids. Looked up from germline, CDR1 is MNHEY and CDR2 is SMNVEV (reference sequence). Here the CDR3 reads CASSARATRGNTEAFF. In DNA, the CDR3 is TGTGCCAGCAGCGCGCGGGCAACACGGGGGAACACTGAAGCTTTCTTT.

The chain carries TRBV5-4 and TRBJ1-2; D gene uncertain. CDR1 SGHNT and CDR2 YYREEE come from the germline V gene (reference sequence). The germline V and J ends were trimmed by 3 bases and 7 bases, with 13 bases remaining between them. The CDR3 is made up of 13 amino acids. The CDR3 reads CASSSPRVAGYTF. In DNA form, the CDR3 reads TGTGCCAGCAGCTCCCCTCGGGTGGCTGGCTACACCTTC.

This sequence joins TRBV10-3 and TRBJ1-2, with 8 nucleotides matching TRBD1. Germline V lookup: CDR1 ENHRY, CDR2 SYGVKD. The CDR3 loop spans 14 amino acids. J gave up 3 bases and V 2 bases, and 2 bases lay outside the gene matches. DNA for the CDR3: TGTGCCATCAGTGAGGCGGGACAGGACTATGGCTACACCTTC. It codes for CAISEAGQDYGYTF.

This clonotype occurred many times. The chain recombines TRBV11-2 with TRBJ1-1, with 7 bases identical to TRBD1. The germline V gene encodes CDR1 SGHAT and CDR2 FQNNGV. This CDR3 has 15 residues. V lost 7 bases and J lost 7; bases outside the gene matches: 15. This CDR3 is CASNRGTSIRSEAFF. The CDR3, as DNA: TGTGCCAGCAACAGGGGAACGTCAATTCGTAGTGAAGCTTTCTTT. Full variable domain (missing parts from reference TRBV11-2 and TRBJ1-1): EAGVAQSPRYKIIEKRQSVAFWCNPISGHATLYWYQQILGQGPKLLIQFQNNGVVDDSQLPKDRFSAERLKGVDSTLKIQPAKLEDSAVYLCASNRGTSIRSEAFFGQGTRLTVV.

This chain connects TRBV18 to TRBJ2-3, with TRBD1 matching 12 bases. CDR1 and CDR2 (germline): KGHSH, LQKENI. Trimming removed 2 bases from V and 2 bases from J; junction bases left unmatched: 11. CDR3 length equals 19 residues. In nucleotides, the CDR3 is TGTGCCAGCTCACCATACGGGACAGGGGGCTTGTCGCACACAGATACGCAGTATTTT. Residues: CASSPYGTGGLSHTDTQYF.

This clonotype was observed at least ten times. The V and J genes are TRBV5-6 and TRBJ2-7; D gene ambiguous. CDR3 length: 11 residues. Per the germline V gene, CDR1 is SGHDT and CDR2 is YYEEEE. The V and J ends lost 2 bases and 8 bases respectively, with 8 bases between them. This CDR3 is CASSFGPQQYF. The CDR3 DNA is TGTGCCAGCAGCTTTGGACCCCAGCAGTACTTC.

This clonotype was detected only a few times. The chain uses TRBV7-9 and TRBJ1-4, with TRBD1 as a possible D gene (5 bases). The V end was cut by 5 bases, the J end by 6 bases, with 31 bases between. Germline values: CDR1 SEHNR, CDR2 FQNEAQ (reference sequence). This CDR3 comprises 20 residues. The CDR3 loop is CASSRSRGEGWGRKDEKLFF. The CDR3 DNA reads as TGTGCCAGCAGCCGCAGTAGAGGAGAAGGATGGGGGAGGAAGGATGAAAAACTGTTTTTT. Variable domain in full (rest from reference TRBV7-9 and TRBJ1-4): DTGVSQNPRHKITKRGQNVTFRCDPISEHNRLYWYRQTLGQGPEFLTYFQNEAQLEKSRLLSDRFSAERPKGSFSTLEIQRTEQGDSAMYLCASSRSRGEGWGRKDEKLFFGSGTQLSVL.

This clonotype was observed many times. V is TRBV27 and J is TRBJ2-7, with D perhaps given as TRBD1 or TRBD2 (5 bases each). The CDR3 totals 13 residues. CDR1 MNHEY and CDR2 SMNVEV come from the germline V gene (reference sequence). Trimming stripped 7 bases from V and 3 bases from J, with 13 bases between. The CDR3 DNA is TGTGCCAGCACCGCAAGGGACGGCTACGAGCAGTACTTC. It is translated as CASTARDGYEQYF.

There are many counts of this clonotype. The chain couples TRBV20-1 to TRBJ1-1; no definite D call. CDR1 DFQATT and CDR2 SNEGSKA come from the germline V gene (reference sequence). CDR3 length: 14 residues. Deletions cut 1 base from V and 3 bases from J, with 12 bases between. DNA of the CDR3: TGCAGTGCTAGAGTTGAACAGCACTACACTGAAGCTTTCTTT. Encoded protein: CSARVEQHYTEAFF.

This clonotype was picked up many times. This rearrangement joins TRBV20-1 to TRBJ1-1; D gene uncertain. Trimming shortened V by 0 bases and J by 6 bases, and 14 bases separated the two germline ends. CDR1 and CDR2 from the germline V gene are DFQATT and SNEGSKA (reference sequence). The CDR3 is made up of 14 amino acids. CDR3: CSAREMKGIAEAFF. CDR3 nucleotide sequence: TGCAGTGCTAGAGAGATGAAAGGGATCGCTGAAGCTTTCTTT.

This clonotype was found many times. The chain has TRBV30 and TRBJ1-1; no clear D gene. The germline V and J ends were trimmed by 6 bases and 8 bases, with 13 bases remaining between them. The CDR3 loop spans 11 amino acids. CDR1 and CDR2 from the germline V gene are GTSNPN and SVGIG (reference sequence). CDR3 loop: CACHRPREAFF. DNA of the CDR3: TGTGCCTGTCACCGGCCCCGGGAAGCTTTCTTT. The full variable domain, rest sourced from reference TRBV30 and TRBJ1-1, is SQTIHQWPATLVQPVGSPLSLECTVEGTSNPNLYWYRQAAGRGLQLLFYSVGIGQISSEVPQNLSASRPQDRQFILSSKKLLLSDSGFYLCACHRPREAFFGQGTRLTVV.

Many counts were recorded for this clonotype. J is TRBJ2-2 and V is TRBV28, with a weak D call TRBD1 (6 bases). CDR3 size: 14 residues. The V end was cut by 6 bases, the J end by 7 bases, with 15 bases between. The V gene's germline CDR1 is MDHEN and CDR2 SYDVKM. CDR3 sequence (DNA): TGTGCCAGCAGCCGATTAAGACAGGTCGGGGAGCTGTTTTTT. Translation: CASSRLRQVGELFF.

On this clonotype itself: At one boundary the junction diverges from the germline segment, which might be a read error. The V and J genes are TRBV27 and TRBJ1-1, with a possible D match to TRBD1 (5 bases). The germline gives CDR1 MNHEY, CDR2 SMNVEV (reference sequence). CDR3 size: 14 residues. CDR3 coding DNA: TGTGCCAGCAGTTCTCCACGGGGGAACACTGAAGCTTCCTTT. Its protein product is CASSSPRGNTEASF.

This clonotype has at least ten counts. V is TRBV29-1 and J is TRBJ2-3, with D perhaps matching TRBD2 (6 bases). The CDR3 has 16 residues. Germline values: CDR1 SQVTM, CDR2 ANQGSEA. V lost 0 bases and J 6 bases, leaving 19 bases between the germline ends. CDR3: CSVEDLETSMGDTQYF. For the CDR3, the DNA is TGCAGCGTTGAAGATCTGGAGACTAGTATGGGCGATACGCAGTATTTT.